Listed here are 8 T cell receptor beta chains from one sample, sequenced in a study of regulatory T cells in long-lasting Graves disease. Time point given: persistent/refractory GD, antithyroid drugs over 5 years with positive TRAb. Making the TCR library involved RNA that had been extracted from PBMCs. Investigators prepared the TCR beta libraries by applying iRepertoire HTBI primers and Arm-PCR of CDR3 regions. A single record per CDR3 protein comes from TCRdb applying MiXCR to the multiplex PCR reads. The top ten hold around three fifths of the sample, which has under 350,000 distinct CDR3 sequences, more than 20% seen once. This material consisted of peripheral blood mononuclear cells (PBMCs), taken when the disease was refractory, from a patient treated with antithyroid drugs. These TCRs come from a female donor with Graves disease.

This clonotype was seen only a few times. The chain employs TRBV15 and TRBJ2-2, with D perhaps matching TRBD2 (5 bases). The CDR3 is 14 amino acids. CDR1 is LNHNV, CDR2 YYDKDF, per germline (reference sequence). Trimming pared 9 bases from V and 4 bases from J, leaving 15 bases between. In DNA, the CDR3 is TGTGCCACTACGACTACCCCCGGCACCGGGGAGCTGTTTTTT. The encoded protein is CATTTTPGTGELFF.

This clonotype was detected many times. The J gene is TRBJ2-7, the V gene TRBV20-1; 10 nucleotides align to TRBD1. There are 15 residues in the CDR3. Trimming at V came to 5 bases and at J to 5 bases, leaving 12 bases not matched to a gene. The germline CDR1 and CDR2 sequences are DFQATT and SNEGSKA (reference sequence). The CDR3 spells CSADGQGEASDEQYF. The CDR3 region has the DNA TGCAGTGCTGACGGACAGGGGGAGGCTTCGGACGAGCAGTACTTC.

This clonotype came up many times. This chain uses TRBV28 with TRBJ1-1; D not certain. This CDR3 comprises 11 residues. V was clipped by 3 bases and J by 6 bases, with 5 bases between them. Per the germline V gene, CDR1 is MDHEN and CDR2 is SYDVKM. The CDR3 here is CASSFPPEAFF. DNA of the CDR3: TGTGCCAGCAGTTTCCCCCCTGAAGCTTTCTTT.

The table lists this clonotype with a few counts. The rearrangement joins TRBV5-6 to TRBJ1-1; 9 bases match TRBD1. V gave up 4 bases and J gave up 3 bases; unmatched junction bases: 10. Germline CDR1 reads SGHDT; CDR2 reads YYEEEE. CDR3 length: 16 residues. CDR3 sequence (DNA): TGTGCCAGCAGCCTAACAGGGGGCGCTTTAGACACTGAAGCTTTCTTT. Translation: CASSLTGGALDTEAFF.

This clonotype occurred many times. The rearrangement links TRBV27 to TRBJ2-1, with TRBD2 matching 7 bases. This CDR3 comprises 16 residues. Per the germline V gene, CDR1 is MNHEY and CDR2 is SMNVEV (reference sequence). Trimming removed 5 bases from V and 0 bases from J; junction bases left unmatched: 7. CDR3 amino acids: CASSPSSGDSYNEQFF. CDR3 bases: TGTGCCAGCAGTCCATCTAGCGGCGACTCCTACAATGAGCAGTTCTTC.

This clonotype was recorded a few times. The rearrangement uses TRBV6-2 or TRBV6-3 and TRBJ2-7; perhaps TRBD2 as D (6 bases). The length of the CDR3 is 13 residues. V was pared by 6 bases and J by 1 base, with 10 bases between. Per the germline V gene, CDR1 is MNHEY and CDR2 is SVGEGT. Written as DNA, the CDR3 is TGTGCCAGCAGGGGAGGTGGGTCCTACGAGCAGTACTTC. Its translation: CASRGGGSYEQYF.

This clonotype was counted ten times or more. V gene TRBV11-2 combines with J gene TRBJ1-4; tentatively, D is TRBD1 (5 bases). Trimming shortened V by 1 base and J by 7 bases, and 10 bases separated the two germline ends. CDR3 length: 14 amino acids. The germline V gene encodes CDR1 SGHAT and CDR2 FQNNGV. The CDR3 is CASSLVLGGEKLFF. The CDR3 region has the DNA TGTGCCAGCAGCTTAGTACTGGGGGGTGAAAAACTGTTTTTT.

This clonotype was counted a few times. The chain combines TRBV25-1 with TRBJ2-2; D might be TRBD1 (6 bases). Per the germline V gene, CDR1 is MGHDK and CDR2 is SYGVNS. The V end was cut by 7 bases, the J end by 5 bases, with 11 bases between. CDR3 length equals 13 residues. This CDR3 reads CASTWGLTGELFF. The CDR3 nucleotides are TGTGCCAGCACCTGGGGGCTAACCGGGGAGCTGTTTTTT.